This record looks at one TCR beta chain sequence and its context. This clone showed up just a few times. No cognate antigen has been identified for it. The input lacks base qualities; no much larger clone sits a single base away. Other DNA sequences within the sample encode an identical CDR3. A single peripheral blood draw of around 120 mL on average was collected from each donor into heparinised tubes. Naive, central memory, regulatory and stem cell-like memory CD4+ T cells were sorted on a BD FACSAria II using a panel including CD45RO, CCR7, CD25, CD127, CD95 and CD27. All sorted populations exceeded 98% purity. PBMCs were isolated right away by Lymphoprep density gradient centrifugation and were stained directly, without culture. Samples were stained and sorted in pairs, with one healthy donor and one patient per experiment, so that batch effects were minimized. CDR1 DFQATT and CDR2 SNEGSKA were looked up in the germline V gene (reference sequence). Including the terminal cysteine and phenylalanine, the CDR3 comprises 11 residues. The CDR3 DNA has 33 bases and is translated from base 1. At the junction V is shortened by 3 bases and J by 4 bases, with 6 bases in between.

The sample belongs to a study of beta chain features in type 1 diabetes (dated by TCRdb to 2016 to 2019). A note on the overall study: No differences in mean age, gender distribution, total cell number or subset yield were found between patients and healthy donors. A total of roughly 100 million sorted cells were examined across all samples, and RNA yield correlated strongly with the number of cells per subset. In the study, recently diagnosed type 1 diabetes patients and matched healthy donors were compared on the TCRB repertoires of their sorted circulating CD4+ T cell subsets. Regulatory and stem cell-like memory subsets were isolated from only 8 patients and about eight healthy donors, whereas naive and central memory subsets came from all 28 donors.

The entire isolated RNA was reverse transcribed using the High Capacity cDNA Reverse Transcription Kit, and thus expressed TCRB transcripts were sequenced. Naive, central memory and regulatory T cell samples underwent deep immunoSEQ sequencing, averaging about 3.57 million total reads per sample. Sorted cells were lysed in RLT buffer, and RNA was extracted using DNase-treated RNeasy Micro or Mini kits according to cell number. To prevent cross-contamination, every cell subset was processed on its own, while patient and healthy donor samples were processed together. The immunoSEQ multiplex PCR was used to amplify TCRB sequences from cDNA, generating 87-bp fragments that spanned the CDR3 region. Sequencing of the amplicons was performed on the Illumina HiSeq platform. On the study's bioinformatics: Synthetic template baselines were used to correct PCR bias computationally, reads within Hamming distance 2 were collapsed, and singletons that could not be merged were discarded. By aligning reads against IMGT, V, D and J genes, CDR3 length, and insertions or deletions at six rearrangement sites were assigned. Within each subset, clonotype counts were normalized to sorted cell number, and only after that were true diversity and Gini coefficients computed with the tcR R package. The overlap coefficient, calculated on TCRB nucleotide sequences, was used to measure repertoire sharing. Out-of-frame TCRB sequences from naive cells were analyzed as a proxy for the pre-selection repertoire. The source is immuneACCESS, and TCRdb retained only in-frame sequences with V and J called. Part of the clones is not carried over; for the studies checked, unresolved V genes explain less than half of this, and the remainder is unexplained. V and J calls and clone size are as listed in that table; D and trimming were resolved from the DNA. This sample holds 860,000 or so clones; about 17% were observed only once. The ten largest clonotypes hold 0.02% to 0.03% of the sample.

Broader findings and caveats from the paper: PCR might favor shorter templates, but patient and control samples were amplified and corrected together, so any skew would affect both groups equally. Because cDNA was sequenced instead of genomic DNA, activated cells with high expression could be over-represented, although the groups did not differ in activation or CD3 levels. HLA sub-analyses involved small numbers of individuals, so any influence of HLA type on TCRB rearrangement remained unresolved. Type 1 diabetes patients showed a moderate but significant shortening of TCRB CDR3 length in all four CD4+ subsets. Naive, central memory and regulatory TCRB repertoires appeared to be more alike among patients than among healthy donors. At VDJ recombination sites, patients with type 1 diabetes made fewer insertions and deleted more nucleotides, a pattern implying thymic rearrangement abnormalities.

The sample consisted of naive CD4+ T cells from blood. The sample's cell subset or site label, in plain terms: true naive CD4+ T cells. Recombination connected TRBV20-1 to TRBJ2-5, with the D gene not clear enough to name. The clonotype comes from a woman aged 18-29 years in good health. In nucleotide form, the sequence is TGCAGTGCTAGGGTGGGAGAGACCCAGTACTTC. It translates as CSARVGETQYF.